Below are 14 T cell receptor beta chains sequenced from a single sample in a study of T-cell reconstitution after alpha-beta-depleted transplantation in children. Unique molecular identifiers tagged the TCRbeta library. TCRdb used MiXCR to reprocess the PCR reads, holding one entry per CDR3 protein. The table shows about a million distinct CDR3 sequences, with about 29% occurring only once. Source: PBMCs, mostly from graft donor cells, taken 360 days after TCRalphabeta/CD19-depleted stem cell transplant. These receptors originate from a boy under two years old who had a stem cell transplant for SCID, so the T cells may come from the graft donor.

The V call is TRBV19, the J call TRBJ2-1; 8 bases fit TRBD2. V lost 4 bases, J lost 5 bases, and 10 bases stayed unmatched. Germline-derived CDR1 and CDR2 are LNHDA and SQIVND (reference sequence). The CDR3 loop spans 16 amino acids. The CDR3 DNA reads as TGTGCCAGTAGTACGGGGGGGCCCCTAATACACAATGAGCAGTTCTTC. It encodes CASSTGGPLIHNEQFF. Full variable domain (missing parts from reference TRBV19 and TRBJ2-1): DGGITQSPKYLFRKEGQNVTLSCEQNLNHDAMYWYRQDPGQGLRLIYYSQIVNDFQKGDIAEGYSVSREKKESFPLTVTSAQKNPTAFYLCASSTGGPLIHNEQFFGPGTRLTVL.

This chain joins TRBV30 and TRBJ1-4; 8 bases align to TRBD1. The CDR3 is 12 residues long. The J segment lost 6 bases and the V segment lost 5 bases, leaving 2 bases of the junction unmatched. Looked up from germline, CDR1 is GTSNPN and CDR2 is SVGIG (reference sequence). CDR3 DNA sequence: TGTGCCTGGCAGGGGGCTGATGAAAAACTGTTTTTT. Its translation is CAWQGADEKLFF.

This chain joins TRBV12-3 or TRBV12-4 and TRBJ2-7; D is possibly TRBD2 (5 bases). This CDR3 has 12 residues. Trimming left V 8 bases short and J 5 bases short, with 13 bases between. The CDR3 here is CASGYDGNEQYF. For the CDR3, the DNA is TGTGCCAGCGGGTACGACGGGAACGAGCAGTACTTC.

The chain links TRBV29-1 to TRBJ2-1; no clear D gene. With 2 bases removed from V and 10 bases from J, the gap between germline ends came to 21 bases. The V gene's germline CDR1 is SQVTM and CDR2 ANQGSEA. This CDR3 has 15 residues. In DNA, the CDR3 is TGCAGCGTTGAACGGTACCGCGGCCAAAGGCGGGAGCAGTTCTTC. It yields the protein CSVERYRGQRREQFF.

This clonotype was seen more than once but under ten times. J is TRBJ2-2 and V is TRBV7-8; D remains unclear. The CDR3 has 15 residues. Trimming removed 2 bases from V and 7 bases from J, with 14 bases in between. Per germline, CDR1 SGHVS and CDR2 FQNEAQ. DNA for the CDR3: TGTGCCAGCAGCTTACGGAGCTGGCGAAACGGGGAGCTGTTTTTT. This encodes CASSLRSWRNGELFF. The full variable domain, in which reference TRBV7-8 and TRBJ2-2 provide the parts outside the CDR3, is GAGVSQSPRYKVAKRGQDVALRCDPISGHVSLFWYQQALGQGPEFLTYFQNEAQLDKSGLPSDRFFAERPEGSVSTLKIQRTQQEDSAVYLCASSLRSWRNGELFFGEGSRLTVL.

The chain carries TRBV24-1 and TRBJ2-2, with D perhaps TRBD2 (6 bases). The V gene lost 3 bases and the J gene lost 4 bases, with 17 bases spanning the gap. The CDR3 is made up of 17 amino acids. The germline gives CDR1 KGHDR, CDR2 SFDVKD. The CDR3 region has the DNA TGTGCCACCAGTGATCCCCCGTCGGGGGTTAGCACCGGGGAGCTGTTTTTT. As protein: CATSDPPSGVSTGELFF.

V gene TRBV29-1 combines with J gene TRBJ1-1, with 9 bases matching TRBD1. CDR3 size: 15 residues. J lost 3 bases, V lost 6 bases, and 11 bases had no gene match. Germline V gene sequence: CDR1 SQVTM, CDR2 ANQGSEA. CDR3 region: CSVPGGDRAYTEAFF. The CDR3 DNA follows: TGCAGCGTGCCGGGAGGGGACAGGGCTTACACTGAAGCTTTCTTT.

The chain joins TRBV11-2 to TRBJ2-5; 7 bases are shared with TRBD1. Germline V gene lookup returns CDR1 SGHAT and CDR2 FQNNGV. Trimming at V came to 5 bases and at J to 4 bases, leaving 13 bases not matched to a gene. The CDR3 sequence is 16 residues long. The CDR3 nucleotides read TGTGCCAGCAGCCCCAGACAGGGACCAACTCGAGAGACCCAGTACTTC. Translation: CASSPRQGPTRETQYF.

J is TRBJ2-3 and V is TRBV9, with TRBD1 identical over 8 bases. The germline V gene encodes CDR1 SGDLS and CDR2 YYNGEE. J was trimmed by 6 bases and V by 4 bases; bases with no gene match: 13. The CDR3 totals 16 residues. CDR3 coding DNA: TGTGCCAGCAGCCTCCCCGGGACAGGTCTGAGGGATACGCAGTATTTT. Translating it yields CASSLPGTGLRDTQYF.

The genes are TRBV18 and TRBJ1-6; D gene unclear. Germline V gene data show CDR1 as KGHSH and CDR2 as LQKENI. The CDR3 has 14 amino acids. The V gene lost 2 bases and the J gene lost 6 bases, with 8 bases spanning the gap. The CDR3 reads CASSPGPGNSPLHF. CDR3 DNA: TGTGCCAGCTCACCAGGCCCCGGTAATTCACCCCTCCACTTT.

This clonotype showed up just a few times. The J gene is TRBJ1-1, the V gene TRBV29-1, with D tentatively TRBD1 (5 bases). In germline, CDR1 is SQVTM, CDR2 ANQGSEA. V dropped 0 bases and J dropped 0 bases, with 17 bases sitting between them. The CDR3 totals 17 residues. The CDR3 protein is CSVEDVRGWMMNTEAFF. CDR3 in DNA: TGCAGCGTTGAAGATGTGAGGGGATGGATGATGAACACTGAAGCTTTCTTT.

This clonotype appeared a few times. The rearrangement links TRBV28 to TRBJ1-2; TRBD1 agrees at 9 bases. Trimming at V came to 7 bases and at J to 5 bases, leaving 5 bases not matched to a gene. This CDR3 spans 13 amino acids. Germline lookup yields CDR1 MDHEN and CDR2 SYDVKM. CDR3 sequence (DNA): TGTGCCAGCACCCGGGACAGGGATTATGGCTACACCTTC. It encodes CASTRDRDYGYTF.

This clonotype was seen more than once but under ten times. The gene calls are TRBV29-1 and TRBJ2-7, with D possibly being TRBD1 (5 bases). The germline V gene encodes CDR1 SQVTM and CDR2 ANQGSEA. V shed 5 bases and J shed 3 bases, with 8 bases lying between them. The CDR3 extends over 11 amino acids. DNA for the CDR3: TGCAGCGTTTGGCAGGGCTACGAGCAGTACTTC. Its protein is CSVWQGYEQYF.

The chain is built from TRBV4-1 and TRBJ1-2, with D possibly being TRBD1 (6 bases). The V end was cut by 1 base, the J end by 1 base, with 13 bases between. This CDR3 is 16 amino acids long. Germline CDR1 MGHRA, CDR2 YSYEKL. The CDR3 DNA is TGCGCCAGCAGCCAAGGAGGACAGTACTATAACTATGGCTACACCTTC. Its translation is CASSQGGQYYNYGYTF.